The 2 T cell receptor beta chains below come from one sample, sequenced in a study of somatic mutations in cytotoxic T cells in rheumatoid arthritis. Sequenced by immunoSEQ multiplex PCR; TCRdb stores in-frame clones only, minus some. This table holds 15,000 to 20,000 clones, approximately 75% found once. Sequenced material: CD8+ T cells sorted from blood. The source is an adult with rheumatoid arthritis.

The chain joins TRBV7-8 to TRBJ2-2; 8 bases align to TRBD1. The J segment lost 6 bases and the V segment lost 5 bases, leaving 2 bases of the junction unmatched. Germline V CDR1 and CDR2: SGHVS, FQNEAQ. The CDR3 contains 13 residues. CDR3 sequence reads: CASSMGQAGELFF. DNA for the CDR3: TGTGCCAGCAGCATGGGACAGGCCGGGGAGCTGTTTTTT.

This chain uses TRBV27 with TRBJ1-1; D may be TRBD1 (5 bases). This CDR3 is 15 amino acids long. With 5 bases removed from V and 5 bases from J, the gap between germline ends came to 18 bases. CDR1 is MNHEY, CDR2 SMNVEV, per germline (reference sequence). CDR3 in amino acids: CASSAGTGVGTEAFF. Written as DNA, the CDR3 is TGTGCCAGCAGTGCCGGGACGGGGGTGGGTACTGAAGCTTTCTTT.